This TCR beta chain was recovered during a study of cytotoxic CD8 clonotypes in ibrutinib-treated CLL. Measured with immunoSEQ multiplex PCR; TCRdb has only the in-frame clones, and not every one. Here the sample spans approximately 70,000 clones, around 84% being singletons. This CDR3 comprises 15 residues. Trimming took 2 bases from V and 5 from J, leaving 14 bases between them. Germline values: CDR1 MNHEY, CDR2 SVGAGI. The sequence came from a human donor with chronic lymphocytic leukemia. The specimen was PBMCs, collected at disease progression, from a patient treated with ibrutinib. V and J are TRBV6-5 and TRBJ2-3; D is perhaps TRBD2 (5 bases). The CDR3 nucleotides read TGTGCCAGCAGTTACGGCCAGGCGGAGGTAGATACGCAGTATTTT. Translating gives CASSYGQAEVDTQYF.